This entry features one TCR beta chain sequence. Some clones are missing from TCRdb's copy, which holds only in-frame ones; the method was immunoSEQ multiplex PCR. This table has 90,000 or so clones, roughly 90% appearing once. This entry comes from a study of blood T cell repertoires in COVID-19. Study details: COVID-19 samples collected from the United States, Italy and Spain covered acute and convalescent phases. Sources were T cells, B-cell-depleted T cells, or PBMCs; the material itself was cDNA or gDNA.

V gave up 0 bases and J gave up 9 bases, with 6 bases separating them. The CDR3 has 12 amino acids. This clonotype was sampled from an elderly woman with active or convalescent COVID-19. This chain connects TRBV23-1 to TRBJ1-3, with a weak D call TRBD1 (5 bases). TRBV23-1 is noted as an ORF with a role that remains uncertain. Sequencing input: peripheral blood. The CDR3 DNA reads as TGCGCCAGCAGTCAATCGGGGGGCACCATATATTTT. Translation gives CASSQSGGTIYF.